One sample yielded the 32 T cell receptor beta chains listed below, sequenced in a study of blood T cells in healthy people across ages. With a J-beta primer mix and a sample-barcoded 5' primer, a second PCR ran roughly 7 to 11 cycles. MiXCR, run by TCRdb on the 5' RACE reads, gives a single entry per CDR3 protein. The sample includes 550,000 to 800,000 distinct CDR3 sequences, roughly 32% of them seen just once. Sequencing was performed on blood. The source of these receptors is an elderly woman in good health.

Points on this clonotype: The germline gene is not matched at one end of the junction; a read error may be the cause. This chain connects TRBV4-3 to TRBJ1-4, with 7 nucleotides matching TRBD1. Germline V lookup: CDR1 LGHNA, CDR2 YSLEER. The CDR3 spans 13 residues. CDR3 DNA: TGCGCCGGCAGCAAACTACAGGGGGAAAAACTGTTTTTT. Its protein product is CAGSKLQGEKLFF.

This clonotype was observed many times. This chain joins TRBV5-1 and TRBJ1-2; possibly TRBD1 for D (6 bases). The CDR3 runs 17 residues. The V end lost 0 bases, the J end lost 4 bases, and 19 bases lay between the germline ends. CDR1 is SGHRS and CDR2 is YFSETQ in the germline V gene. The CDR3 loop reads CASSLALGGPTGYGYTF. CDR3 nucleotides: TGCGCCAGCAGCTTGGCCTTGGGGGGCCCGACTGGCTATGGCTACACCTTC.

This clonotype was seen at least ten times. The genes are TRBV11-2 and TRBJ2-5; 16 bases match TRBD2. CDR3 length: 17 amino acids. Germline V gene lookup returns CDR1 SGHAT and CDR2 FQNNGV. Unmatched junction bases numbered 7, after V lost 6 bases and J lost 3 bases. The chain's CDR3 is CASRPGLAGGKKETQYF. CDR3 DNA: TGTGCCAGCAGGCCGGGACTAGCGGGGGGGAAAAAAGAGACCCAGTACTTC.

The sample holds many counts of this clonotype. The CDR3 DNA reads as TGTGCCAGCAGTTACCAGGTAACAGGACAGCGCACAGATACGCAGTATTTT. Its protein is CASSYQVTGQRTDTQYF. V is TRBV6-2 or TRBV6-3 and J is TRBJ2-3; D perhaps matches TRBD1 (6 bases). CDR3 length: 17 residues. Trimming removed 2 bases at V and 1 base at J, with 16 bases between. Germline lookup yields CDR1 MNHEY and CDR2 SVGEGT.

The CDR3 DNA sequence: TGTGCCAGCAGTTTTCCGGGCCATGAGCAGTTCTTC. Amino acids: CASSFPGHEQFF. This chain uses TRBV12-3 or TRBV12-4 with TRBJ2-1; no firm D call. The V gene lost 3 bases and the J gene lost 8 bases, with 8 bases spanning the gap. The CDR3 is 12 amino acids.

The chain links TRBV29-1 to TRBJ2-7, with D tentatively TRBD1 (5 bases). The end of the DNA aligns better with TRBJ2-5, so the J call may be wrong. The CDR3 spans 13 residues. From germline, CDR1 is SQVTM and CDR2 ANQGSEA. The CDR3 loop reads CSVERMGRETQYF. CDR3 in DNA: TGCAGCGTTGAAAGAATGGGGCGAGAGACCCAGTACTTC.

This clonotype has ten or more counts. The V call is TRBV20-1, the J call TRBJ2-7; TRBD1 matches at 9 bases. Germline CDR1 reads DFQATT; CDR2 reads SNEGSKA (reference sequence). There are 13 residues in the CDR3. The V segment lost 3 bases and the J segment 6 bases; nucleotides outside the gene matches: 6. The CDR3 DNA reads TGCAGTGCTAGTAAACAGGGGGCGACCGAGCAGTACTTC. It codes for CSASKQGATEQYF.

This clonotype was detected ten times or more. The rearrangement links TRBV27 to TRBJ2-5; D possibly corresponds to TRBD2 (6 bases). CDR1 is MNHEY and CDR2 is SMNVEV in the germline V gene (reference sequence). The V end lost 5 bases, the J end lost 5 bases, and 33 bases lay between the germline ends. This CDR3 has 20 residues. The CDR3 nucleotides are TGTGCCAGCAGTCTCATCCGGCCGAAAACAGACGGAGGGTACTTGGAGACCCAGTACTTC. Translating it yields CASSLIRPKTDGGYLETQYF.

This clonotype was seen repeatedly, ten times or more. Being one base from a much bigger clone, this may be a read error. This sequence joins TRBV29-1 and TRBJ2-6; a weak D match, TRBD1 (6 bases). CDR3 length: 14 amino acids. Germline V gene sequence: CDR1 SQVTM, CDR2 ANQGSEA. The CDR3 spells CSARGSSGANVRTF. The CDR3 DNA follows: TGCAGCGCGAGGGGGAGCTCTGGGGCCAACGTCCGGACTTTC.

This clonotype was detected ten times or more. The CDR3 bases are TGTGCCAGCAGCCCTCTCGGGGGGAACACTGAAGCTTTCTTT. It encodes CASSPLGGNTEAFF. This chain uses TRBV18 with TRBJ1-1, with D perhaps matching TRBD1 (5 bases). Germline V gives CDR1 KGHSH, CDR2 LQKENI. The V gene lost 8 bases and the J gene lost 1 base, with 14 bases spanning the gap. The CDR3 loop spans 14 amino acids.

This clonotype was seen many times. The rearrangement uses TRBV27 and TRBJ2-7, with 7 bases matching TRBD1. Germline V gene lookup returns CDR1 MNHEY and CDR2 SMNVEV (reference sequence). This CDR3 region has 14 residues. V shed 2 bases, J shed 5 bases, and the junction held 6 bases outside the gene matches. CDR3 coding DNA: TGTGCCAGCAGTTTAAGGGACAGCCTCCACGAGCAGTACTTC. It translates to CASSLRDSLHEQYF.

V is TRBV20-1 and J is TRBJ1-2; no firm D call. The CDR3 has 13 residues. V lost 1 base to trimming and J lost 3 bases, with 9 bases between them. Germline loops: CDR1 DFQATT, CDR2 SNEGSKA (reference sequence). The CDR3 region has the DNA TGCAGTGCTAGAGTGGCCAGTTACTATGGCTACACCTTC. This codes for CSARVASYYGYTF.

The CDR3 region has the DNA TGCAGTGCTAGAGATTTACGAGTGGGCGCTGCCAAAAACATTCAGTACTTC. It encodes CSARDLRVGAAKNIQYF. The rearrangement links TRBV20-1 to TRBJ2-4; D uncertain. The CDR3 length is 17 residues. In germline, CDR1 is DFQATT, CDR2 SNEGSKA (reference sequence). V lost 0 bases and J lost 1, with 16 bases in between.

This clonotype was counted a few times. The chain recombines TRBV6-2 or TRBV6-3 with TRBJ1-5; unclear D gene. Germline values: CDR1 MNHEY, CDR2 SVGEGT. V was pared by 5 bases and J by 5 bases, with 7 bases between. The CDR3 runs to 12 residues. CDR3 coding DNA: TGTGCCAGCAGTCGAGATTATCAGCCCCAGCATTTT. This translates into CASSRDYQPQHF.

V gene TRBV20-1 combines with J gene TRBJ2-5; D might be TRBD2 (6 bases). The V gene's germline CDR1 is DFQATT and CDR2 SNEGSKA (reference sequence). The length of the CDR3 is 14 residues. V dropped 0 bases and J dropped 3 bases, with 11 bases sitting between them. The CDR3 loop reads CSAREASAKETQYF. DNA of the CDR3: TGCAGTGCTAGAGAGGCTAGCGCAAAAGAGACCCAGTACTTC.

In regard to this clonotype: A much larger clone differs from this one at a single base, so this may be a read error. The V call is TRBV5-1, the J call TRBJ2-5; a weak D match, TRBD2 (6 bases). The DNA matches TRBJ2-1 better at its end, which makes the J call doubtful. Germline assignment: CDR1 SGHRS and CDR2 YFSETQ. This CDR3 has 14 residues. CDR3 sequence: CASSLGAGAGTQFF. CDR3 in DNA: TGCGCCAGCAGCTTGGGGGCGGGTGCGGGGACCCAGTTCTTC.

The chain carries TRBV4-1 and TRBJ2-2; a weak D match, TRBD1 (6 bases). V shed 2 bases and J shed 6 bases, with 7 bases lying between them. Germline loops: CDR1 MGHRA, CDR2 YSYEKL. This CDR3 has 13 residues. CDR3 bases: TGCGCCAGCAGCCAAAAGGGGGCCGGGGAGCTGTTTTTT. Translation gives CASSQKGAGELFF.

This clonotype appeared a few times. The chain employs TRBV30 and TRBJ1-1, with D possibly being TRBD1 (6 bases). CDR3 length equals 15 residues. Trimming removed 4 bases at V and 5 bases at J, with 20 bases between. Germline loops: CDR1 GTSNPN, CDR2 SVGIG (reference sequence). The chain's CDR3 is CAWTLRGGGRTEAFF. The CDR3 nucleotides read TGTGCCTGGACCTTAAGAGGGGGAGGTCGGACTGAAGCTTTCTTT.

V is TRBV7-9 and J is TRBJ2-3; D uncertain. The germline V gene encodes CDR1 SEHNR and CDR2 FQNEAQ (reference sequence). Between the trimmed V and J ends, which lost 5 bases and 2 bases, there was a span of 11 bases. The CDR3 covers 14 residues. CDR3: CASSITGYTDTQYF. In DNA, the CDR3 is TGTGCCAGCAGCATTACCGGCTACACAGATACGCAGTATTTT.

With regard to this clonotype: Possible read error: a much larger clone is one base away. The chain uses TRBV24-1 and TRBJ2-3; D unclear. Per the germline V gene, CDR1 is KGHDR and CDR2 is SFDVKD. This CDR3 is built from 12 residues. The CDR3 loop is CAASDRTDTQYF. In DNA form, the CDR3 reads TGTGCCGCCAGTGACCGCACAGATACGCAGTATTTT.

With regard to this clonotype: A read error is possible here, since a much larger clone lies one base away. V usage is TRBV7-7 and J usage is TRBJ2-5; 10 nucleotides align to TRBD2. The germline V gene has CDR1 SSHAT and CDR2 FNYEAQ (reference sequence). This CDR3 is built from 16 residues. The CDR3 region is CASSPSAAGGSNEQYF. CDR3 bases: TGTGCTAGCAGTCCCTCGGCAGCGGGGGGGTCCAATGAGCAGTACTTC.

Here the CDR3 reads CSASRDGEVYNEQFF. The CDR3 DNA reads as TGCAGTGCTAGTAGAGACGGCGAGGTTTACAATGAGCAGTTCTTC. V gene TRBV20-1 combines with J gene TRBJ2-1; no clear D. V lost 3 bases and J 4 bases, leaving 16 bases between the germline ends. The CDR3 is 15 residues long. Germline CDR1 and CDR2: DFQATT and SNEGSKA (reference sequence).

A word on this clonotype: At one of its ends the junction is not consistent with the germline gene, which may arise from a read error. V usage is TRBV6-1 and J usage is TRBJ2-5; D is perhaps TRBD2 (6 bases). CDR1 MNHNS and CDR2 SASEGT come from the germline V gene. The CDR3 covers 14 residues. The CDR3 spells CAGRRREKGNEQYF. The CDR3 DNA reads TGTGCCGGCAGGAGGAGGGAAAAGGGCAATGAGCAGTACTTC.

The chain carries TRBV9 and TRBJ1-6, with 7 bases fitting TRBD1. The J segment lost 10 bases and the V segment lost 3 bases, leaving 7 bases of the junction unmatched. Germline loops: CDR1 SGDLS, CDR2 YYNGEE. The CDR3 totals 14 residues. CDR3 nucleotide sequence: TGTGCCAGCAGCGCCCTCGACAGGGCATCACCCCTCCACTTT. It encodes CASSALDRASPLHF.

In regard to this clonotype: A much more abundant neighbour one base away suggests this may be a read error. This chain connects TRBV28 to TRBJ2-5; D remains unclear. The DNA end is more similar to TRBJ2-7, so the J call may be wrong. CDR1 MDHEN and CDR2 SYDVKM come from the germline V gene. The CDR3 totals 11 residues. CDR3 in amino acids: CASRQPREQYF. CDR3 bases: TGTGCCAGCAGGCAACCTCGCGAGCAGTACTTC.

The J gene is TRBJ2-5, the V gene TRBV12-3 or TRBV12-4; TRBD2 agrees at 10 bases. With V trimmed by 2 bases and J by 2 bases, 5 bases remained unmatched. This CDR3 is 16 amino acids long. DNA of the CDR3: TGTGCCAGCAGTTTAAGCCCAGCGGGGGGGCAAGAGACCCAGTACTTC. Residues: CASSLSPAGGQETQYF.

Turning to this clonotype: A much larger clone lies a single base off, so this may be a read error. The chain employs TRBV12-3 or TRBV12-4 and TRBJ1-2, with 7 bases identical to TRBD1. The CDR3 is 14 amino acids. This CDR3 is CAGSENRGPRGYTF. The CDR3 DNA sequence: TGTGCCGGCAGTGAAAACAGGGGACCTCGAGGCTACACCTTC.

This clonotype was found a few times. The chain is built from TRBV7-6 and TRBJ1-1; a weak D match, TRBD1 (5 bases). Germline V gene sequence: CDR1 SGHVS, CDR2 FNYEAQ. The CDR3 runs to 14 residues. Trimming stripped 5 bases from V and 6 bases from J, with 16 bases between. CDR3 in DNA: TGTGCCAGCAGCGCCACCCCAGGGTTCCCTGAAGCTTTCTTT. Its protein is CASSATPGFPEAFF.

The CDR3 DNA is TGCGCCAGCAGCCAAGATACGGCGACAGGGTTGAACACTGAAGCTTTCTTT. Its protein is CASSQDTATGLNTEAFF. V gene TRBV4-3 combines with J gene TRBJ1-1, with 7 bases matching TRBD1. The junction had 7 bases not matched to a gene; V was cut back by 0 bases and J by 0 bases. The V gene's germline CDR1 is LGHNA and CDR2 YSLEER. The CDR3 covers 17 residues.

This clonotype occurred many times. The rearrangement links TRBV28 to TRBJ2-3; no clear D gene. Between the trimmed V and J ends, which lost 5 bases and 1 base, there was a span of 10 bases. The CDR3 sequence is 14 residues long. Germline-derived CDR1 and CDR2 are MDHEN and SYDVKM. DNA of the CDR3: TGTGCCAGCAGTCCCTTGGCCGGCACAGATACGCAGTATTTT. It encodes CASSPLAGTDTQYF.

This clonotype was found a few times. This chain links TRBV18 with TRBJ1-1; D call uncertain. V shed 3 bases and J shed 4 bases, with 6 bases lying between them. Germline CDR1 and CDR2: KGHSH and LQKENI. This CDR3 region has 12 residues. The CDR3 region has the DNA TGTGCCAGCTCACCCCGTAGCACTGAAGCTTTCTTT. Protein sequence: CASSPRSTEAFF.

This clonotype was counted a few times. The genes are TRBV7-2 and TRBJ2-2; D unresolved. V was pared by 5 bases and J by 4 bases, with 11 bases between. Germline CDR1 SGHTA, CDR2 FQGNSA. This CDR3 spans 14 amino acids. The CDR3 nucleotides read TGTGCCAGCAGCCCTAGGCCCGCCACCGGGGAGCTGTTTTTT. Its translation is CASSPRPATGELFF.